A single TCR beta chain is shown here with its context. Its specificity is not known. The sample belongs to a study of siplizumab effects on memory and regulatory T cells. General study points: Major contributors to the alloresponse seemed to be naive T cells, which also appeared more diverse than memory cells.

The CDR3 consists of 17 residues. The ends lost 1 base at V and 5 bases at J; junction bases unmatched: 12. In germline, CDR1 is SGHTA, CDR2 FQGNSA. In each sample, some 10^5 TCR templates were assayed. Libraries were prepared by immunoSEQ multiplex PCR; TCRdb keeps only in-frame clonotypes and omits some of them. Found here are 90,000 to 110,000 clones, around 90% of them singletons; the top ten hold 0.65% to 0.9%. Sample: Tregs sorted from blood. The gene calls are TRBV7-2 and TRBJ2-5; 8 bases fit TRBD2. This receptor was identified in a human donor in good health. As DNA, the CDR3 is TGTGCCAGCAGCTTAGGAAGTAGCGGGGCTATTCGGGAGACCCAGTACTTC. Translation gives CASSLGSSGAIRETQYF.